The text below deals with one T cell receptor (beta chain). Its antigen is still unknown. The PCR contained 60 Vbeta and 13 Jbeta primers. Using immunoSEQ multiplex PCR, the repertoire was profiled, and TCRdb retains in-frame clones only, with some absent. This table has 150,000 to 200,000 clones, 70% to 80% appearing once. This sample is drawn from a study of cytomegalovirus exposure and HLA in healthy donors. The overall study: From HLA-typed donors, an early data release held approximately 85 million unique TCRs.

Trimming took 4 bases from V and 10 from J; bases not matched to a gene: 9. Germline CDR1 reads SNHLY; CDR2 reads FYNNEI. The CDR3 sequence is 15 residues long. Study-wide results and caveats: In a later analysis, specific HLA alleles were associated with 15,000 or so TCR beta sequences at a 0.05 false discovery rate. The study labeled around 160 TCR beta chains cytomegalovirus-associated.

This TCR was sampled from a girl aged 10 to 17 in good health and CMV-seropositive. The sequenced material came from PBMCs. The chain couples TRBV2 to TRBJ2-1; 11 nucleotides align to TRBD2. In nucleotides, the CDR3 is TGTGCCAGCAGTGCACATAGCGGGGGGGCCCCCGAGCAGTTCTTC. Protein: CASSAHSGGAPEQFF.